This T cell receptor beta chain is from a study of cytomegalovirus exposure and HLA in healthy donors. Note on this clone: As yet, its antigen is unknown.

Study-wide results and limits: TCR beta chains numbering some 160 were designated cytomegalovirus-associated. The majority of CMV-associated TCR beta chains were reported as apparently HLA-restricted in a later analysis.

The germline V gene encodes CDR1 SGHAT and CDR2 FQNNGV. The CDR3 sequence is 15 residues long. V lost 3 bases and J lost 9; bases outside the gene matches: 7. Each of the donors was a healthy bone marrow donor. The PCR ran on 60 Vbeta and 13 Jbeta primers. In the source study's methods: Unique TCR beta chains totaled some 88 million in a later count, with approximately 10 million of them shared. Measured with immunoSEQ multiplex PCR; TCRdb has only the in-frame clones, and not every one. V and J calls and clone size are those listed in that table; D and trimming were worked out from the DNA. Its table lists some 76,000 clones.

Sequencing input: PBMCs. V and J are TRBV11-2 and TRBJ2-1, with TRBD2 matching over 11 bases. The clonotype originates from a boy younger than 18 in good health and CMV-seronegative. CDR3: CASSFSGRVVSEQFF. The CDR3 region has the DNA TGTGCCAGCAGCTTTAGCGGGAGGGTCGTAAGTGAGCAGTTCTTC.